Listed here are 8 T cell receptor beta chains from one sample, sequenced in a study of post-analysis software for immune sequencing data. Carried by the TCR beta cDNA libraries were unique molecular identifiers. TCRdb re-called the PCR reads with MiXCR, one entry per CDR3 protein. The sample holds roughly 870,000 distinct CDR3 sequences, roughly 50% seen once. No antigen has been assigned to these receptors. Findings and limits, study-wide: A few TRBV segments were significantly more frequent in patients than in controls. TRBV5-6, TRBV5-1 and TRBV20-1 were among these segments.

The material sequenced was blood. The origin of the receptors is a girl aged 10-17 years with multiple sclerosis.

J is TRBJ1-2 and V is TRBV12-3 or TRBV12-4, with a possible D match to TRBD1 (5 bases). Trimming removed 1 base at V and 5 bases at J, with 17 bases between. CDR3 length equals 16 residues. The CDR3 sequence: CASSLDLGAGRYGYTF. CDR3 in DNA: TGTGCCAGCAGTTTAGATCTCGGGGCAGGGAGGTATGGCTACACCTTC.

The gene calls are TRBV5-6 and TRBJ2-3; 8 bases are a match to TRBD2. The CDR3 extends over 16 amino acids. V was clipped by 0 bases and J by 2 bases; unmatched bases: 5. The V gene's germline CDR1 is SGHDT and CDR2 YYEEEE. The CDR3 DNA reads TGTGCCAGCAGCTTGGTGGGCGGGAGGACCACAGATACGCAGTATTTT. This translates into CASSLVGGRTTDTQYF.

The rearrangement uses TRBV6-2 or TRBV6-3 and TRBJ2-7; 9 positions match TRBD2. J was trimmed by 1 base and V by 2 bases; bases with no gene match: 3. The CDR3 is 15 residues long. Looked up from germline, CDR1 is MNHEY and CDR2 is SVGEGT. The CDR3 protein is CASSYTSGLSYEQYF. Here the CDR3 DNA reads TGTGCCAGCAGTTACACTAGCGGGCTTTCCTACGAGCAGTACTTC.

This rearrangement joins TRBV29-1 to TRBJ1-5, with TRBD1 identical over 7 bases. Losses at the gene ends were 6 bases for V and 3 bases for J; bases not matched to a gene: 5. This CDR3 region has 13 residues. Germline lookup yields CDR1 SQVTM and CDR2 ANQGSEA. CDR3 DNA sequence: TGCAGCGTCAAAGGGGGCATCAATCAGCCCCAGCATTTT. Its translation is CSVKGGINQPQHF.

This sequence joins TRBV5-1 and TRBJ2-5, with TRBD1 as a possible D gene (6 bases). CDR1 SGHRS and CDR2 YFSETQ come from the germline V gene. This CDR3 has 14 residues. Trimming removed 5 bases from V and 3 bases from J, with 14 bases in between. The CDR3 DNA follows: TGCGCCAGCAGGGCCGGACAGACCGAAGAGACCCAGTACTTC. It yields the protein CASRAGQTEETQYF.

This clonotype was seen a few times. The gene calls are TRBV6-6 and TRBJ2-5; possibly TRBD1 for D (6 bases). CDR1 and CDR2 (germline): MNHNY, SVGAGI (reference sequence). V was clipped by 2 bases and J by 2 bases, with 9 bases between them. The CDR3 is 14 residues long. CDR3 nucleotide sequence: TGTGCCAGCAGTTACCGGACAGATCAAGAGACCCAGTACTTC. As protein: CASSYRTDQETQYF.

This clonotype came up many times. J is TRBJ2-7 and V is TRBV29-1; D may be TRBD1 or TRBD2 (5 bases each). The V gene lost 5 bases and the J gene lost 3 bases, with 17 bases spanning the gap. The CDR3 loop spans 14 amino acids. Germline CDR1 SQVTM, CDR2 ANQGSEA. In nucleotides, the CDR3 is TGCAGCGTTCTCCGGGACCCATCGGGCTACGAGCAGTACTTC. It is translated as CSVLRDPSGYEQYF.

This chain links TRBV10-3 with TRBJ2-1; D perhaps matches TRBD1 (5 bases). In germline, CDR1 is ENHRY, CDR2 SYGVKD. The CDR3 extends over 17 amino acids. The V end lost 6 bases, the J end lost 7 bases, and 25 bases lay between the germline ends. CDR3 coding DNA: TGTGCCATCAGCGATTCAATTATCCTGAAACCAGGGAATGAGCAGTTCTTC. This codes for CAISDSIILKPGNEQFF.